This T cell receptor beta chain is from a study of CD8 T cells in Susac syndrome. Germline values: CDR1 MNHEY, CDR2 SVGEGT. This CDR3 spans 15 amino acids. Losses at the gene ends were 2 bases for V and 0 bases for J; bases not matched to a gene: 1. Reverse transcription used 0.5 to 1 ug RNA and random hexamers. MiXCR, run by TCRdb on the immunoSEQ multiplex PCR reads, gives a single entry per CDR3 protein. The table has around 170,000 distinct CDR3 sequences, around 94% seen once; the top ten hold 0.1% to 0.12%. Study conclusions and caveats: CD4+ T cell repertoires in Susac syndrome lacked clonal expansion.

Worth noting for this clonotype: Its cognate antigen is unknown.

The TCR was taken from a human donor with Susac syndrome. Input material: CD4+ T cells from PBMCs. The chain uses TRBV6-2 or TRBV6-3 and TRBJ2-4, with 7 bases fitting TRBD1. The CDR3 loop is CASSYKGAAKNIQYF. The CDR3 nucleotides are TGTGCCAGCAGTTACAAGGGGGCAGCCAAAAACATTCAGTACTTC.